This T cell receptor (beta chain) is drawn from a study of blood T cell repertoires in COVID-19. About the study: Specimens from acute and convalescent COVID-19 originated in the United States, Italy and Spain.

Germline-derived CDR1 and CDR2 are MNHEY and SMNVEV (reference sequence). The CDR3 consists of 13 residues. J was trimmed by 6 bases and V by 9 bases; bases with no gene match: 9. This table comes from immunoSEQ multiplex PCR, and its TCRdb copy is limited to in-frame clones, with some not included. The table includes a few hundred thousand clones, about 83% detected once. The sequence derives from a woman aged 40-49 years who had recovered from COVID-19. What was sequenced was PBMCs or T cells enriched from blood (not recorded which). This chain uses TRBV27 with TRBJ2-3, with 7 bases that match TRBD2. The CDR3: CASREGEWDTQYF. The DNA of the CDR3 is TGTGCCAGTAGGGAGGGAGAGTGGGATACGCAGTATTTT.